This TCR beta chain was found in a study of cytomegalovirus exposure and HLA in healthy donors. Study observations and caveats: The analysis excluded some indistinguishable V segments, including TRBV6-2 and TRBV6-3.

Amplification used 60 Vbeta primers and 13 Jbeta primers. Sequencing used immunoSEQ multiplex PCR; TCRdb keeps in-frame clones, though not all of them. This sample yields about 95,000 clones, of which roughly three quarters are seen a single time; roughly 4.5% belongs to the top ten. With 1 base clipped from V and 12 bases from J, the junction kept 8 bases outside the gene matches. The CDR3 totals 14 residues. Germline CDR1 reads LNHDA; CDR2 reads SQIVND (reference sequence). Note on this clone: Its antigen is undetermined.

The sequenced sample consisted of PBMCs. This TCR derives from a woman in her thirties or forties in good health and CMV-seronegative. The chain recombines TRBV19 with TRBJ2-2; 7 bases are a match to TRBD1. The CDR3 nucleotides are TGTGCCAGTAGTATAGTGGGGACAGCCACTCAGCTGTTTTTT. This encodes CASSIVGTATQLFF.